Sequencing of this T cell receptor (beta chain) was carried out in a study of breast tumors, draining lymph nodes, adjacent tissues. Study findings and constraints: Tumor and nontumor repertoires were significantly more similar in luminal-like than in basal-like breast cancer. The data were judged consistent with most tumor T cells coming from lymph node and expanding in tumor.

Samples came from axillary lymph nodes draining the breast cancer. Each CDR3 protein is one row after TCRdb ran MiXCR on the multiplex PCR reads. The table has approximately 90,000 distinct CDR3 sequences, approximately 31% seen once; the top ten hold around 8.1%. As concerns this clonotype: Antigen: not known.

The sequencing input was axillary lymph node tissue. This clonotype was sampled from a female donor with breast cancer. Some clones in this sample may be carry-over from other donors' samples.

The CDR3 protein is CSASNPGETQYF. The DNA of the CDR3 is TGCAGTGCTAGTAATCCGGGAGAGACCCAGTACTTC. This chain connects TRBV20-1 to TRBJ2-5; D is unclear. CDR1 and CDR2 (germline): DFQATT, SNEGSKA (reference sequence). V was cut by 3 bases and J by 4 bases, with 9 bases left in between. This CDR3 has 12 residues.